This TCR beta chain was found in a study of CD8+CD57+ T cells in acquired aplastic anemia. Whole-study context: DNA recovered from sorted CD4+ and CD8+ cells had a mean of 3.2 ug. Whole-study findings and limits: Levels of CD8+ Simpson's diversity were not significantly distinct in patients versus controls.

The table lists this clonotype with many counts. Antigen: not known. It was genomic DNA that served as the template for profiling TCR beta VDJ and CDR3. Via MiXCR, TCRdb re-called the reads, giving one row per CDR3 protein. The sample holds approximately 150,000 distinct CDR3 sequences; roughly 43% are singletons and the top ten take 1.1%. Flow cytometry had shown expanded CD8+CD57+ cells in the patients chosen for sequencing. Blood sampling was performed on the patients, and none of them had received therapy by then. Germline V gene sequence: CDR1 KGHSH, CDR2 LQKENI. There are 15 residues in the CDR3. Trimming left V 0 bases short and J 3 bases short, with 12 bases between.

The clonotype was recovered from a human donor with aplastic anemia. The sample comprised sorted CD4+, CD8+, or CD8+CD57+ T cells (not recorded which) from PBMCs. V gene TRBV18 combines with J gene TRBJ2-7; no clear D. Written as DNA, the CDR3 is TGTGCCAGCTCACCACCGTCAGGTTACAGCTACGAGCAGTACTTC. It yields the protein CASSPPSGYSYEQYF.